The clone carrying this TCR beta chain was picked up one time. Trimming at V came to 0 bases and at J to 5 bases, leaving 5 bases not matched to a gene. Germline V gives CDR1 WNHNN, CDR2 SYGVQD (reference sequence). The CDR3 is 15 amino acids. This sample stems from a study of shared clonotypes between healthy human individuals. CD8 cells classed as naive were CD45RO-negative and positively selected for CCR7, excluding terminally differentiated effector memory CD45RA+ cells. At the deep level, the assay was run. Clones were sequenced by immunoSEQ multiplex PCR, and TCRdb holds only the in-frame ones, with some missing. The table records 2 million to 2.5 million clones, roughly 95% of them present only once.

Sequences were obtained from naive CD8+ T cells sorted from blood. The clonotype was recovered from a young man in good health. The chain carries TRBV10-1 and TRBJ2-7; 9 positions match TRBD2. This chain's CDR3 is CASSESTIAGDEQYF. CDR3 DNA: TGCGCCAGCAGTGAGTCGACGATAGCGGGGGACGAGCAGTACTTC.